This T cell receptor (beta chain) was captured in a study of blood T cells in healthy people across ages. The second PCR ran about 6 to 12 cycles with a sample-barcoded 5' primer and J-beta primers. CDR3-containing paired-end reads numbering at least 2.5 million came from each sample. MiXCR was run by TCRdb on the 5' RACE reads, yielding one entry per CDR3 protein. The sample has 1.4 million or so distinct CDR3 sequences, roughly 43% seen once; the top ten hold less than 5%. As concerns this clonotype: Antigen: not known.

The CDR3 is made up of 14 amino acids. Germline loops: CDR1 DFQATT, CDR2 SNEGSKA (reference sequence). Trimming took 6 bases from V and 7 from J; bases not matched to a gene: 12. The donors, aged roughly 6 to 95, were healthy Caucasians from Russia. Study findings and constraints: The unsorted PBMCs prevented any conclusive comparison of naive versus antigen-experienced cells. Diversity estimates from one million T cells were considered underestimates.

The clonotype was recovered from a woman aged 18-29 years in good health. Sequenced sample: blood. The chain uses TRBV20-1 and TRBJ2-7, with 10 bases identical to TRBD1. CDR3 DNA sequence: TGCAGTGCGACCCCGGGACAGGGGAGGAATGAGCAGTACTTC. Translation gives CSATPGQGRNEQYF.